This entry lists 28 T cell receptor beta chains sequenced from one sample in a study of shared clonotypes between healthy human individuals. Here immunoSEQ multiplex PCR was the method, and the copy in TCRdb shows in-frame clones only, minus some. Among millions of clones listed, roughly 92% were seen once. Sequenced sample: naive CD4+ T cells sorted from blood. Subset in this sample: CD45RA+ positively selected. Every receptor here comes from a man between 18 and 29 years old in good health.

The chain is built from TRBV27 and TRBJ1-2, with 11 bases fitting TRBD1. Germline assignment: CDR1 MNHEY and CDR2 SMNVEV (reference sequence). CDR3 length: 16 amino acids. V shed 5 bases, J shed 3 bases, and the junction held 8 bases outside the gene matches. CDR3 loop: CASSHLMDRGHYGYTF. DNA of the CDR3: TGTGCCAGCAGTCACTTAATGGACAGGGGGCACTATGGCTACACCTTC.

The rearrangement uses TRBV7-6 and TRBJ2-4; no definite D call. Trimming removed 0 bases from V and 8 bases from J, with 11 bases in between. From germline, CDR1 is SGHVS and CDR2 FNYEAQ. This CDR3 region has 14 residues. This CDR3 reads CASSLAPGRDIQYF. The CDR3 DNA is TGTGCCAGCAGCTTAGCCCCAGGAAGGGACATTCAGTACTTC.

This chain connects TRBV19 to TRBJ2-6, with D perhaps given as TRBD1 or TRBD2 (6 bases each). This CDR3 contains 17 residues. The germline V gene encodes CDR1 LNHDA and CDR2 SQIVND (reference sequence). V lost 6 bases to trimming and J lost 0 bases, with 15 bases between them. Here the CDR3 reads CASRLIGGTSGANVLTF. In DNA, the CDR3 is TGTGCCAGTAGACTAATAGGGGGGACCTCTGGGGCCAACGTCCTGACTTTC.

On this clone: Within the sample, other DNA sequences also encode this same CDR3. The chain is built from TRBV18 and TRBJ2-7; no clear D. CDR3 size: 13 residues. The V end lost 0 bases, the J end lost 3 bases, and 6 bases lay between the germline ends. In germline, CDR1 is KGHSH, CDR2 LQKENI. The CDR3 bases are TGTGCCAGCTCACCACCAGGACGCTACGAGCAGTACTTC. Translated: CASSPPGRYEQYF.

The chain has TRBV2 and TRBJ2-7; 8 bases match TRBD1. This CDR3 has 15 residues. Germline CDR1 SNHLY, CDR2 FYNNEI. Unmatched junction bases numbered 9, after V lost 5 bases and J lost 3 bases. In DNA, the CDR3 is TGTGCCAGCAGTCGCGAGACAGGGGAAATCTACGAGCAGTACTTC. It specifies CASSRETGEIYEQYF.

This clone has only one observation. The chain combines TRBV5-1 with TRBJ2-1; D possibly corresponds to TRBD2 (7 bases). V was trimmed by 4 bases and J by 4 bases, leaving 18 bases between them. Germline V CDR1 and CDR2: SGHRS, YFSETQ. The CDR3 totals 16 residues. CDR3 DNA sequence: TGCGCCAGCAGCCCTCGGGGGGACACCACTTACAATGAGCAGTTCTTC. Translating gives CASSPRGDTTYNEQFF.

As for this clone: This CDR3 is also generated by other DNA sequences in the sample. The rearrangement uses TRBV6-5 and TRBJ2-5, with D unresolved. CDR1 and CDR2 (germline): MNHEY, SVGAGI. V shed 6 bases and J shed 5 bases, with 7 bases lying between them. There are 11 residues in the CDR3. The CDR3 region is CASRNGETQYF. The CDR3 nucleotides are TGTGCCAGCAGGAACGGGGAGACCCAGTACTTC.

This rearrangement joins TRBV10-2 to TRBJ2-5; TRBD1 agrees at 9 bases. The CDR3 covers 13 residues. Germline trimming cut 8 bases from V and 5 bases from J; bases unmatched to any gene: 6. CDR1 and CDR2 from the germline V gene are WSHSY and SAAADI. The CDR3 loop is CASRDRVFETQYF. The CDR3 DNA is TGCGCCAGCCGGGACAGGGTTTTTGAGACCCAGTACTTC.

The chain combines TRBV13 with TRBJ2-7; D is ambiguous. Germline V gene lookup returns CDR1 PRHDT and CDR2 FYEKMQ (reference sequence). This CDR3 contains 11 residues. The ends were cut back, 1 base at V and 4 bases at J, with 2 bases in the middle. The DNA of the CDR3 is TGTGCCAGCAGCTTAGTTTACGAGCAGTACTTC. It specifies CASSLVYEQYF.

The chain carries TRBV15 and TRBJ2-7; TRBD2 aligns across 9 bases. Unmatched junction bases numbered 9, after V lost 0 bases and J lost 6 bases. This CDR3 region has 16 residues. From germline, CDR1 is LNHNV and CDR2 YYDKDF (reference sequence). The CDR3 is CATSRDRWTSEFEQYF. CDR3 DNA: TGTGCCACCAGCAGAGATCGGTGGACTAGCGAGTTCGAGCAGTACTTC. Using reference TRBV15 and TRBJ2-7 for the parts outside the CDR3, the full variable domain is DAMVIQNPRYQVTQFGKPVTLSCSQTLNHNVMYWYQQKSSQAPKLLFHYYDKDFNNEADTPDNFQSRRPNTSFCFLDIRSPGLGDTAMYLCATSRDRWTSEFEQYFGPGTRLTVT.

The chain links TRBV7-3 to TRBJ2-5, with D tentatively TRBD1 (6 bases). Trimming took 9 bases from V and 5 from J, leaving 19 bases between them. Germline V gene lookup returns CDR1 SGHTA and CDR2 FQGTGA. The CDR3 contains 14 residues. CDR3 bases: TGTGCCAGTCCGAACAGGGAAGGTCGGGAGACCCAGTACTTC. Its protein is CASPNREGRETQYF.

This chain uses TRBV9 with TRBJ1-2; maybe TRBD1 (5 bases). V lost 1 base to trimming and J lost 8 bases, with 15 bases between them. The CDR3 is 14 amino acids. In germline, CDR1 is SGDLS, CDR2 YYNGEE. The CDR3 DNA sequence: TGTGCCAGCAGCGTATTCCAAGGGGCGGGAGGCTACACCTTC. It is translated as CASSVFQGAGGYTF.

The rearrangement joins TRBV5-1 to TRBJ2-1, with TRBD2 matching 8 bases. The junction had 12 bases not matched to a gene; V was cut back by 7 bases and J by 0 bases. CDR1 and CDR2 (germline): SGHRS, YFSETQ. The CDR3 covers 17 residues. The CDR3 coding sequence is TGCGCCAGCTCGCTGTTAGAAGCGGGAGTCTCCTACAATGAGCAGTTCTTC. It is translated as CASSLLEAGVSYNEQFF.

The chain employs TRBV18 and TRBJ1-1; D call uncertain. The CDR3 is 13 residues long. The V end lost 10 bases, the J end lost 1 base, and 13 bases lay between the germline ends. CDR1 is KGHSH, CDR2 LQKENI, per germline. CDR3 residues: CATSPLGNTEAFF. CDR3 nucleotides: TGTGCCACCTCGCCTCTAGGGAACACTGAAGCTTTCTTT.

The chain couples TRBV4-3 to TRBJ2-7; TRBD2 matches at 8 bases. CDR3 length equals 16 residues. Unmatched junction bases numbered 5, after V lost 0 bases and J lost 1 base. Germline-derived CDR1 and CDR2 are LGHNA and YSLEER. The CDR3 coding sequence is TGCGCCAGCAGCCAAGAGGTTAGCGGGAAATCCTACGAGCAGTACTTC. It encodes CASSQEVSGKSYEQYF.

In DNA, the CDR3 is TGTGCCAGTAGTGCGGGACAGCTACGCTATGGCTACACCTTC. It yields the protein CASSAGQLRYGYTF. The gene calls are TRBV19 and TRBJ1-2, with 7 bases aligning to TRBD1. Germline trimming cut 5 bases from V and 4 bases from J; bases unmatched to any gene: 7. Germline V gives CDR1 LNHDA, CDR2 SQIVND (reference sequence). CDR3 length equals 14 residues. The whole variable domain, filled in from reference TRBV19 and TRBJ1-2, reads DGGITQSPKYLFRKEGQNVTLSCEQNLNHDAMYWYRQDPGQGLRLIYYSQIVNDFQKGDIAEGYSVSREKKESFPLTVTSAQKNPTAFYLCASSAGQLRYGYTFGSGTRLTVV.

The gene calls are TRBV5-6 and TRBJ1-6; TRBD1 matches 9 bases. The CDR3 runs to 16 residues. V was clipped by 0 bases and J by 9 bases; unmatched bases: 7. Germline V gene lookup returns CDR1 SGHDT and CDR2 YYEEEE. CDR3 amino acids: CASSLAGTGRGSPLHF. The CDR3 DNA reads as TGTGCCAGCAGCTTGGCTGGGACAGGGCGGGGTTCACCCCTCCACTTT.

In nucleotides, the CDR3 is TGTGCCAGCAGTTGGACAGAGATCAATCAGCCCCAGCATTTT. This sequence encodes CASSWTEINQPQHF. This chain joins TRBV6-1 and TRBJ1-5; tentatively, D is TRBD1 (6 bases). The length of the CDR3 is 14 residues. In germline, CDR1 is MNHNS, CDR2 SASEGT. V lost 5 bases and J lost 3, with 11 bases in between.

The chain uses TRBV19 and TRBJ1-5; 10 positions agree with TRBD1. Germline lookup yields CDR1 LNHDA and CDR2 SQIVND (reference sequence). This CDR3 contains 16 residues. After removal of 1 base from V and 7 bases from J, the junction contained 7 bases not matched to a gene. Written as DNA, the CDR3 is TGTGCCAGTAGTATAGGTGGGACAGGGGTCCGACAGCCCCAGCATTTT. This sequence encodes CASSIGGTGVRQPQHF.

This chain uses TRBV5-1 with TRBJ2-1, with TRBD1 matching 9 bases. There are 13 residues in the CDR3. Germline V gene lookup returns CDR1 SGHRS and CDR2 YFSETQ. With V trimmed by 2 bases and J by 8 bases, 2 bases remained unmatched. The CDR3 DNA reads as TGCGCCAGCAGCTTACAGGGGGCCTATGAGCAGTTCTTC. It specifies CASSLQGAYEQFF.

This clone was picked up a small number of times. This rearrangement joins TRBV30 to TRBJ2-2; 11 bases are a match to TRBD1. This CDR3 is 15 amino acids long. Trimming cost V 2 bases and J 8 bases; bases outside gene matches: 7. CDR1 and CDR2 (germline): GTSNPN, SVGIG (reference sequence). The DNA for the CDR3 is TGTGCCTGGAGTCCAATGGACAGGGGGCAGGGGGAGCTGTTTTTT. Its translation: CAWSPMDRGQGELFF. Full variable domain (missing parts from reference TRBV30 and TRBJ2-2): SQTIHQWPATLVQPVGSPLSLECTVEGTSNPNLYWYRQAAGRGLQLLFYSVGIGQISSEVPQNLSASRPQDRQFILSSKKLLLSDSGFYLCAWSPMDRGQGELFFGEGSRLTVL.

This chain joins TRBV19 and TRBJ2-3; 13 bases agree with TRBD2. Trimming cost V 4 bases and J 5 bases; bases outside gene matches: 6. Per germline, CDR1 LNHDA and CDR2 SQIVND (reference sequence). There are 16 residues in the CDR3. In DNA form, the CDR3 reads TGTGCCAGTAGTACGGGTGGACTAGCGGGGGTAGATACGCAGTATTTT. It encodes CASSTGGLAGVDTQYF. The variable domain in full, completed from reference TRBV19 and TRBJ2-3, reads DGGITQSPKYLFRKEGQNVTLSCEQNLNHDAMYWYRQDPGQGLRLIYYSQIVNDFQKGDIAEGYSVSREKKESFPLTVTSAQKNPTAFYLCASSTGGLAGVDTQYFGPGTRLTVL.

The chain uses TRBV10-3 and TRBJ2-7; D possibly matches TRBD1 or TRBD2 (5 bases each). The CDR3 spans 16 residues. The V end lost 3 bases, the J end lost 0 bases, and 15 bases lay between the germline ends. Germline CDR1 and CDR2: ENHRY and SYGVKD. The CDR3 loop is CAISDSGTRSSYEQYF. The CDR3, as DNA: TGTGCCATCAGTGACTCCGGGACGAGGAGCTCCTACGAGCAGTACTTC.

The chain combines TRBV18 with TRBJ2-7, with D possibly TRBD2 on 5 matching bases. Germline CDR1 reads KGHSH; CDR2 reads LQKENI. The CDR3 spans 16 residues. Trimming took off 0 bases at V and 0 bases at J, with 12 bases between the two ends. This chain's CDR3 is CASSPPRALGSYEQYF. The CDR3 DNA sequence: TGTGCCAGCTCACCACCGCGGGCATTGGGCTCCTACGAGCAGTACTTC.

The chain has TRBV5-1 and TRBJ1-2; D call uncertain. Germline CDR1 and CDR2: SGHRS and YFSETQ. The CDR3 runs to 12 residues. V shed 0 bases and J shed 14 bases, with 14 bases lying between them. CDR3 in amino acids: CASSLGGSVETF. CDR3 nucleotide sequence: TGCGCCAGCAGCTTGGGCGGGAGTGTGGAAACCTTC.

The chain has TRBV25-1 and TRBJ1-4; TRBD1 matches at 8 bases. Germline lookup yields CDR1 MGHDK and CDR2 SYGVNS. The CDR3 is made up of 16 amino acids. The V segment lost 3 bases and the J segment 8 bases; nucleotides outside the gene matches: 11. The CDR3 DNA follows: TGTGCCAGCAGTGACTCACCAGGGGGCTGGGGGGAAAAACTGTTTTTT. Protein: CASSDSPGGWGEKLFF. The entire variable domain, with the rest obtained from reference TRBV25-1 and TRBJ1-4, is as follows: EADIYQTPRYLVIGTGKKITLECSQTMGHDKMYWYQQDPGMELHLIHYSYGVNSTEKGDLSSESTVSRIRTEHFPLTLESARPSHTSQYLCASSDSPGGWGEKLFFGSGTQLSVL.

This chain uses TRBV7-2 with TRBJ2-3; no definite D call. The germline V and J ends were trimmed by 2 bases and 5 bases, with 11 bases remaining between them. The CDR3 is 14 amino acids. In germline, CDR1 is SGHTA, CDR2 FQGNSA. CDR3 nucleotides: TGTGCCAGCAGCTTAATGATTAGCCGAGATACGCAGTATTTT. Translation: CASSLMISRDTQYF.

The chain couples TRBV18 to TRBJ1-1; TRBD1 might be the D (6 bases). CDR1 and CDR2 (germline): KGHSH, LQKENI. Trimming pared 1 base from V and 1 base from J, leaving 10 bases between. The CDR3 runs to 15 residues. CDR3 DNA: TGTGCCAGCTCACCACACAGGGAGTGGAACACTGAAGCTTTCTTT. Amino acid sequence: CASSPHREWNTEAFF.